This TCR beta chain was profiled in a study of blood T cell repertoires in COVID-19. This CDR3 is 13 amino acids long. V gave up 0 bases and J gave up 3 bases, with 4 bases separating them. In germline, CDR1 is MNHEY, CDR2 SVGEGT. Methods used by the authors: Scientists estimated how many nucleated cells there were by amplifying reference gene primers. The data were produced by immunoSEQ multiplex PCR, yet TCRdb's version contains in-frame clones alone and is incomplete. That table gives V, J and clone size, and the DNA gave D and trimming. The sample includes about 280,000 clones, roughly 90% of them seen just once.

Sequenced input: PBMCs or T cells enriched from blood (not recorded which). The sequence derives from a woman between 18 and 29 years old with acute COVID-19. The chain uses TRBV6-2 or TRBV6-3 and TRBJ2-3, with D uncertain. CDR3 loop: CASSYSETDTQYF. In nucleotides, the CDR3 is TGTGCCAGCAGTTACTCTGAGACAGATACGCAGTATTTT.